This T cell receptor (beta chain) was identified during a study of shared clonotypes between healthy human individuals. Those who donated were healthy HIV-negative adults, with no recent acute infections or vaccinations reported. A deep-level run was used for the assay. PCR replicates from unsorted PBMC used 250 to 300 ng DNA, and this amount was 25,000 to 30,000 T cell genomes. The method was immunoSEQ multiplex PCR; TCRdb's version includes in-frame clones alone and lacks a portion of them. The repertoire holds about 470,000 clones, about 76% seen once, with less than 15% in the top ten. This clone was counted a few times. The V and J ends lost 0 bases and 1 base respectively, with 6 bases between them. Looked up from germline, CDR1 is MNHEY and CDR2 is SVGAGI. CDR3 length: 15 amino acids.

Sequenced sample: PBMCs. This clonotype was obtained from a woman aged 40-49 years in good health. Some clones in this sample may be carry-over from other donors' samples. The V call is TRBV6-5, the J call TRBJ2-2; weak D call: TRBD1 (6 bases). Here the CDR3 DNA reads TGTGCCAGCAGTTACTCGGGACAGAACACCGGGGAGCTGTTTTTT. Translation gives CASSYSGQNTGELFF.